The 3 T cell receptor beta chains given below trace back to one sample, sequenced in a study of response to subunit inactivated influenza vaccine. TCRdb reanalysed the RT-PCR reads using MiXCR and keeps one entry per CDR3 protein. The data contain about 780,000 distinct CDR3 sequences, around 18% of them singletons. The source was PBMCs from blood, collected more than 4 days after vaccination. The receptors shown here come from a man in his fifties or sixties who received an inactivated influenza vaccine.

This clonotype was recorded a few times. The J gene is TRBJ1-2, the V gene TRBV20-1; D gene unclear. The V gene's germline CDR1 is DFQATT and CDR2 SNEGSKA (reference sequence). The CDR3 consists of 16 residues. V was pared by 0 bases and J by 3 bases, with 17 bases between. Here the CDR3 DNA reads TGCAGTGCTAGAGAAGATCATCACGGAGGTCACTATGGCTACACCTTC. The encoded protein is CSAREDHHGGHYGYTF.

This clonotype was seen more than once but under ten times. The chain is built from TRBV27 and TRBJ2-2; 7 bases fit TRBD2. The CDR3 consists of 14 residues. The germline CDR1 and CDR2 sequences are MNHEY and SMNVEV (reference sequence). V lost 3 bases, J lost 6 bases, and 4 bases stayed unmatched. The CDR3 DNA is TGTGCCAGCAGTTTCCTCCTAGCGGCCGGGGAGCTGTTTTTT. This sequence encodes CASSFLLAAGELFF.

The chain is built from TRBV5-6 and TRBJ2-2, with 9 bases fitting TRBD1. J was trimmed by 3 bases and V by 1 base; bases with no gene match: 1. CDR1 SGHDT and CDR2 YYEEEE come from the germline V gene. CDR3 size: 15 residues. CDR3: CASSLTGGDTGELFF. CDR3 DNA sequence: TGTGCCAGCAGCTTGACAGGGGGCGACACCGGGGAGCTGTTTTTT.